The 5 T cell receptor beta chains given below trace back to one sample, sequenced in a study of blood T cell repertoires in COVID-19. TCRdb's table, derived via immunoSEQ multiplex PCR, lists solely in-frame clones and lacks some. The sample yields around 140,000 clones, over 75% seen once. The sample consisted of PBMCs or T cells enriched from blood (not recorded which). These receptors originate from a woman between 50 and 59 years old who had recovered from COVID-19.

The CDR3 sequence is CASSFSAYNEQFF. The CDR3, as DNA: TGTGCCAGCAGCTTTAGCGCCTACAATGAGCAGTTCTTC. This chain connects TRBV11-2 to TRBJ2-1; perhaps TRBD2 as D (5 bases). This CDR3 spans 13 amino acids. In germline, CDR1 is SGHAT, CDR2 FQNNGV. Trimming cost V 3 bases and J 2 bases, with 5 bases left between them.

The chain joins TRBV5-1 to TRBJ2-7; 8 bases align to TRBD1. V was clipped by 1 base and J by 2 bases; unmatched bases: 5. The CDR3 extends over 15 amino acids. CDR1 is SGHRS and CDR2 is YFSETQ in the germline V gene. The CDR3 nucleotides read TGCGCCAGCAGCTTGTGGACAGGGATGACCTACGAGCAGTACTTC. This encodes CASSLWTGMTYEQYF.

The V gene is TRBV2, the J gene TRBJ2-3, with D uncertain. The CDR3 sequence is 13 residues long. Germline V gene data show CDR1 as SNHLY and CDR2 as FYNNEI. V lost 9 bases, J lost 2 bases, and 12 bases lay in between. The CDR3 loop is CASFEVATDTQYF. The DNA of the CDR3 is TGTGCCAGTTTCGAGGTGGCCACAGATACGCAGTATTTT.

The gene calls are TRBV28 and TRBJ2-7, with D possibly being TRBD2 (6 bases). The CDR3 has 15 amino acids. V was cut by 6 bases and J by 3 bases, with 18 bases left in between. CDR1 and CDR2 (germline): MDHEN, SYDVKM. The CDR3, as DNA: TGTGCCAGCAGAGATAGCGGCCTACAAGGCTACGAGCAGTACTTC. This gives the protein CASRDSGLQGYEQYF.

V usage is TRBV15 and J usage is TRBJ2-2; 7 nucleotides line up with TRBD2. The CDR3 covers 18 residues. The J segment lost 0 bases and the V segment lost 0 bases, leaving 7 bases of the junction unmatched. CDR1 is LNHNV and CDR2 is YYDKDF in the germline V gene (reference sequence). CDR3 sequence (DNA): TGTGCCACCAGCAGAGATCGAGTGGGACTAACGAACACCGGGGAGCTGTTTTTT. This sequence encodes CATSRDRVGLTNTGELFF.